This T cell receptor beta chain was found in a study of blood T cell repertoires in COVID-19. Study context: COVID-19 samples collected from the United States, Italy and Spain covered acute and convalescent phases. Sources were T cells, B-cell-depleted T cells, or PBMCs; the material itself was cDNA or gDNA.

Original processing notes: Quantification of nucleated cells was approximated via reference gene primer amplification. The data were produced by immunoSEQ multiplex PCR, yet TCRdb's version contains in-frame clones alone and is incomplete. V and J calls and clone size come straight from that table; D and trimming were deduced from the DNA. Of 250,000 or so clones in the sample, 80% to 90% are singletons; the top ten hold over 1.2%. Germline CDR1 reads PRHDT; CDR2 reads FYEKMQ (reference sequence). The length of the CDR3 is 15 residues. V lost 3 bases to trimming and J lost 5 bases, with 14 bases between them.

This TCR derives from a woman in her forties who had recovered from COVID-19. The chain uses TRBV13 and TRBJ1-5; D remains unclear. Sequenced input: peripheral blood. This chain's CDR3 is CASSFGGVVDQPQHF. CDR3 sequence (DNA): TGTGCCAGCAGCTTTGGAGGCGTGGTGGATCAGCCCCAGCATTTT.